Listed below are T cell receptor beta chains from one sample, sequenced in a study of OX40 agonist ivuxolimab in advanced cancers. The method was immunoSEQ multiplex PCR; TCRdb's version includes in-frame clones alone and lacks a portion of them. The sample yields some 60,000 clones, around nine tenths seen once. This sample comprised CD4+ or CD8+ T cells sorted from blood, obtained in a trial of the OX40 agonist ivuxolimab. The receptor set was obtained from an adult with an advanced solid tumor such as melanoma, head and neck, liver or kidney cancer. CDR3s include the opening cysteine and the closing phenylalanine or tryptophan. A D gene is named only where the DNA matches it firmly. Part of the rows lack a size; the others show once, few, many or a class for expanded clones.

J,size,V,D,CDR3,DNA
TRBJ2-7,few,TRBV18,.,CASSPPSRSSYEQYF,TGTGCCAGCTCACCACCTAGTAGAAGCTCCTACGAGCAGTACTTC
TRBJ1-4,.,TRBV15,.,CATSPREKLFF,TGTGCCACCAGCCCCCGGGAAAAACTGTTTTTT
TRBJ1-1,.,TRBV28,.,CASSYLGVAFF,TGTGCCAGCAGTTATTTAGGGGTAGCTTTCTTT
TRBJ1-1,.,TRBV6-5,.,CASSYRNTEAFF,TGTGCCAGCAGTTACAGAAACACTGAAGCTTTCTTT
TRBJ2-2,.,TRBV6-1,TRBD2,CASQREVNTGELFF,TGTGCCAGCCAGCGGGAGGTGAACACCGGGGAGCTGTTTTTT
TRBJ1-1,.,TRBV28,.,CASSLLHGGTEAFF,TGTGCCAGCAGTTTATTACACGGGGGCACTGAAGCTTTCTTT
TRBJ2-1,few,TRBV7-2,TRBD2,CASSPGLAGGIEQFF,TGTGCCAGCAGCCCCGGACTAGCGGGAGGGATTGAGCAGTTCTTC
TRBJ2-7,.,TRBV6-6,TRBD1,CASSDRELEQYF,TGTGCCAGCAGTGACAGGGAGCTCGAGCAGTACTTC
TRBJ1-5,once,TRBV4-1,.,CASSQVGQPQHF,TGCGCCAGCAGCCAAGTTGGTCAGCCCCAGCATTTT
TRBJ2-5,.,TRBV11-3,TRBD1,CASSVGDDRVQETQYF,TGTGCCAGCAGCGTGGGTGATGACAGGGTCCAAGAGACCCAGTACTTC
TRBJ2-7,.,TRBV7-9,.,CASSGSQEQYF,TGTGCCAGCAGCGGGTCGCAAGAGCAGTACTTC
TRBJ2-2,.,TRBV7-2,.,CASSLMGNKEAGELFF,TGTGCCAGCAGTCTAATGGGGAATAAGGAGGCCGGGGAGCTGTTTTTT
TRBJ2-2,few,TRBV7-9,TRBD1,CASSSGEGAYTGELFF,TGTGCCAGCAGCTCGGGTGAGGGGGCGTACACCGGGGAGCTGTTTTTT
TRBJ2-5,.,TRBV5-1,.,CASSPFGSTRETQYF,TGCGCCAGCAGCCCTTTTGGTAGCACCCGAGAGACCCAGTACTTC
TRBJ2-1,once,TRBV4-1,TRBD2,CASSQDPSGGLSSYNEQFF,TGCGCCAGCAGCCAAGATCCTAGCGGAGGGTTAAGCTCCTACAATGAGCAGTTCTTC
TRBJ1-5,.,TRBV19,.,CASSNSNQPQHF,TGTGCCAGTAGTAATAGCAATCAGCCCCAGCATTTT
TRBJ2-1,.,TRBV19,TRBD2,CASSITSGSNEQFF,TGTGCCAGTAGTATAACTAGCGGGAGTAATGAGCAGTTCTTC
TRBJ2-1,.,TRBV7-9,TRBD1,CASSLAVSRDRGRNEQFF,TGTGCCAGCAGCTTAGCGGTCTCCCGGGACAGGGGGCGGAATGAGCAGTTCTTC
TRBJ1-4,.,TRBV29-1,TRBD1,CSVDQGRGGEKLFF,TGCAGCGTTGATCAGGGCAGGGGGGGTGAAAAACTGTTTTTT
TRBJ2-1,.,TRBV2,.,CASSLGTLNEQFF,TGTGCCAGCAGTCTGGGAACCCTCAATGAGCAGTTCTTC
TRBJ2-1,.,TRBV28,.,CASSLDYYNNEQFF,TGTGCCAGCAGTTTGGACTATTATAACAATGAGCAGTTCTTC
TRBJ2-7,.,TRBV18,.,CASSTTRSYEQYF,TGTGCCAGCTCAACGACACGTAGCTACGAGCAGTACTTC
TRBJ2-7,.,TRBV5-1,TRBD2,CASSTLPLSGRARYEQYF,TGCGCCAGCAGCACCCTCCCCCTTAGCGGGAGGGCTAGATACGAGCAGTACTTC
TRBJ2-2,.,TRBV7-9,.,CASSFQGSGELFF,TGTGCCAGCAGCTTCCAGGGATCCGGGGAGCTGTTTTTT
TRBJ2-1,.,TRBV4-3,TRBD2,CASSQAPGTSGNWQFF,TGCGCCAGCAGCCAAGCCCCCGGGACTAGCGGGAACTGGCAGTTCTTC
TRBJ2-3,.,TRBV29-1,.,CSVGGSERAGSTDTQYF,TGCAGCGTTGGAGGTTCGGAGCGGGCAGGGAGCACAGATACGCAGTATTTT
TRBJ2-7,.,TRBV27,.,CASRKTAYPYEQYF,TGTGCCAGCAGGAAAACAGCATACCCCTACGAGCAGTACTTC
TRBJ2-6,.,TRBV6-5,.,CASSYSSGTGANVLTF,TGTGCCAGCAGTTACTCAAGTGGCACTGGGGCCAACGTCCTGACTTTC
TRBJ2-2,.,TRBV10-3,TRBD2,CAIKREGGTGELFF,TGTGCCATCAAACGGGAGGGAGGCACCGGGGAGCTGTTTTTT
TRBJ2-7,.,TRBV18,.,CASSPYSYEQYF,TGTGCCAGCTCACCATACTCCTACGAGCAGTACTTC
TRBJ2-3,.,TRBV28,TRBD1,CASSFEQGATDTQYF,TGTGCCAGCAGTTTCGAACAGGGGGCGACAGATACGCAGTATTTT
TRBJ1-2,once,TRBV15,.,CATSGTRHNYGYTF,TGTGCCACCAGCGGGACTCGGCACAACTATGGCTACACCTTC
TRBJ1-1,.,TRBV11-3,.,CASSLGTGTGTEAFF,TGTGCCAGCAGCTTAGGTACAGGGACGGGGACTGAAGCTTTCTTT
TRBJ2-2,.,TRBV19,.,CASNRFSGELFF,TGTGCCAGTAATAGGTTTAGCGGGGAGCTGTTTTTT
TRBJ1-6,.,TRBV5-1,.,CASTAQSSYNSPLHF,TGCGCCAGCACTGCACAGAGCTCCTATAATTCACCCCTCCACTTT
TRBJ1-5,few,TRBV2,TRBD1,CASSAGGNGNQPQHF,TGTGCCAGCAGTGCAGGGGGGAACGGCAATCAGCCCCAGCATTTT
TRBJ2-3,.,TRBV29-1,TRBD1,CSVDARQFGQGGTDTQYF,TGCAGCGTTGATGCGAGGCAATTTGGACAGGGTGGCACAGATACGCAGTATTTT
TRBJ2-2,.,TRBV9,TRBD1,CASRGTGKNTGELFF,TGTGCCAGCAGGGGGACAGGGAAGAACACCGGGGAGCTGTTTTTT
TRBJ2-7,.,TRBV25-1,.,CASSEYGDEQYF,TGTGCCAGCAGTGAATATGGGGACGAGCAGTACTTC
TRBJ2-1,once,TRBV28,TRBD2,CASGTSGTSSYNEQFF,TGTGCCAGCGGGACTAGCGGTACTAGCTCCTACAATGAGCAGTTCTTC
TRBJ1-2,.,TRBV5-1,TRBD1,CASSWGTGLGYTF,TGCGCCAGCAGCTGGGGGACAGGGCTGGGCTACACCTTC
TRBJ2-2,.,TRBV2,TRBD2,CASSGAAGGALGGELFF,TGTGCCAGCAGTGGTGCAGCGGGAGGGGCGCTGGGCGGGGAGCTGTTTTTT
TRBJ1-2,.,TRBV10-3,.,CAITQAPRYGYTF,TGTGCCATTACTCAGGCCCCTAGGTATGGCTACACCTTC
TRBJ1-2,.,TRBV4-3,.,CASSQDKEGYGYTF,TGCGCCAGCAGCCAAGATAAGGAGGGGTATGGCTACACCTTC
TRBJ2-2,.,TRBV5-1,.,CASSFAGTSGTGELFF,TGCGCCAGCAGCTTTGCGGGCACCTCGGGGACCGGGGAGCTGTTTTTT
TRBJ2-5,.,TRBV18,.,CASSRLQKSGETQYF,TGTGCCAGCTCACGGTTACAGAAATCAGGGGAGACCCAGTACTTC
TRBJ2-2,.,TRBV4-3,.,CASSQAPRGANTGELFF,TGCGCCAGCAGCCAAGCACCTAGGGGGGCGAACACCGGGGAGCTGTTTTTT
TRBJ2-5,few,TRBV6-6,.,CASEEGNQETQYF,TGTGCCAGCGAAGAGGGGAACCAAGAGACCCAGTACTTC